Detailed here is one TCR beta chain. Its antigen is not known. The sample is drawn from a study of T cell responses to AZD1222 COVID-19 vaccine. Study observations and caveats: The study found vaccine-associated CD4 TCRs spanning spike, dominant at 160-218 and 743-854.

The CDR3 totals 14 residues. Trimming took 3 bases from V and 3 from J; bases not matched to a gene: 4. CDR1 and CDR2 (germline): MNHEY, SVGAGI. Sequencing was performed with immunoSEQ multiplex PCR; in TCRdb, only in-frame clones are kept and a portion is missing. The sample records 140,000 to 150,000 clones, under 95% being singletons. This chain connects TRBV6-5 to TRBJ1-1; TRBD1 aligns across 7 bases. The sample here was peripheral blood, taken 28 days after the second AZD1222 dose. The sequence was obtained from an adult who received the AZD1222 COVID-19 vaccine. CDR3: CASSYTGVDTEAFF. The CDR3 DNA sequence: TGTGCCAGCAGTTATACAGGGGTGGACACTGAAGCTTTCTTT.